These 18 T cell receptor beta chains were sequenced from one sample in a study of regulatory T cells in long-lasting Graves disease. Assembly of TCR beta libraries relied on iRepertoire HTBI primers together with Arm-PCR of CDR3 regions. TCRdb passed the multiplex PCR reads through MiXCR, listing each CDR3 protein once. The table includes 360,000 or so distinct CDR3 sequences, approximately 16% detected once. Sample time point: newly diagnosed GD, antithyroid drugs for less than 3 months. Generation of the TCR library employed RNA extracted from PBMCs. These data are also associated with another study on T cells in Graves' hyperthyroidism and ophthalmopathy.

This specimen was peripheral blood mononuclear cells (PBMCs), taken at new diagnosis, from a patient treated with antithyroid drugs. The receptor set was obtained from a man aged 35 to 55 with Graves disease.

This clonotype has a handful of counts. The chain joins TRBV4-1 to TRBJ1-4; 11 bases agree with TRBD1. Looked up from germline, CDR1 is MGHRA and CDR2 is YSYEKL. The ends lost 5 bases at V and 5 bases at J; junction bases unmatched: 7. The CDR3 runs to 16 residues. The CDR3 region is CASSRPGTGGNEKLFF. CDR3 coding DNA: TGCGCCAGCAGCAGGCCTGGGACAGGGGGGAATGAAAAACTGTTTTTT.

On this clonotype: At one boundary the junction diverges from the germline segment, which might be a read error. The chain recombines TRBV4-1 with TRBJ2-6, with D perhaps TRBD2 (6 bases). CDR3 length: 15 residues. Germline lookup yields CDR1 MGHRA and CDR2 YSYEKL. In DNA form, the CDR3 reads TGTGCCAGCAGTTGGAGGGCTTCTGGGGCCAACGTCCTGACTTTC. Amino acid sequence: CASSWRASGANVLTF.

In regard to this clonotype: This sequence is one base from a far larger clone and is likely a read error. As DNA, the CDR3 is TGTGCCAGCAGCTGGATGGGACTGTTCAACAATGAGCAGTTCTTC. Amino acid sequence: CASSWMGLFNNEQFF. The V gene is TRBV5-5, the J gene TRBJ2-1, with a possible D match to TRBD2 (6 bases). Trimming took 3 bases from V and 5 from J, leaving 15 bases between them. Germline V gene lookup returns CDR1 SGHKS and CDR2 YYEKEE (reference sequence). CDR3 length: 15 amino acids.

The V gene is TRBV5-1, the J gene TRBJ1-2, with D possibly being TRBD1 (6 bases). Germline loops: CDR1 SGHRS, CDR2 YFSETQ. V lost 0 bases to trimming and J lost 3 bases, with 9 bases between them. This CDR3 comprises 14 residues. The CDR3 sequence: CASSLDGGYYGYTF. The CDR3 DNA is TGCGCCAGCAGCTTGGATGGGGGCTACTATGGCTACACCTTC.

In regard to this clonotype: This clone may be a read error of a much larger clone one base away. V and J are TRBV15 and TRBJ1-1; a possible D gene is TRBD1 (6 bases). This CDR3 spans 15 amino acids. CDR1 LNHNV and CDR2 YYDKDF come from the germline V gene (reference sequence). Trimming stripped 0 bases from V and 5 bases from J, with 13 bases between. CDR3 DNA: TGTGCCACCAGCAGAGATCCCGGGGGCGGGACTGAAGCTTTCTTT. Translation gives CATSRDPGGGTEAFF.

The chain is built from TRBV4-1 and TRBJ1-6; 7 bases line up with TRBD1. The CDR3 consists of 15 residues. Germline values: CDR1 MGHRA, CDR2 YSYEKL. Germline trimming cut 1 base from V and 10 bases from J; bases unmatched to any gene: 7. CDR3 in DNA: TGCGCCAGCAGCCAAGCTTTAGGGGGCGGATCACCCCTCCACTTT. It is translated as CASSQALGGGSPLHF.

The V call is TRBV2, the J call TRBJ1-3; D uncertain. The V end was cut by 5 bases, the J end by 2 bases, with 13 bases between. CDR1 SNHLY and CDR2 FYNNEI come from the germline V gene. The CDR3 spans 15 residues. Here the CDR3 reads CASSSLKGTGNTIYF. The CDR3 coding sequence is TGTGCCAGCAGTTCGTTAAAGGGAACTGGAAACACCATATATTTT. Full variable domain (rest looked up from reference TRBV2 and TRBJ1-3): EPEVTQTPSHQVTQMGQEVILRCVPISNHLYFYWYRQILGQKVEFLVSFYNNEISEKSEIFDDQFSVERPDGSNFTLKIRSTKLEDSAMYFCASSSLKGTGNTIYFGEGSWLTVV.

This clonotype occurred many times. The rearrangement joins TRBV2 to TRBJ1-1; D gene ambiguous. This CDR3 comprises 14 residues. V was cut by 4 bases and J by 4 bases, with 13 bases left in between. Germline CDR1 SNHLY, CDR2 FYNNEI. This CDR3 reads CASSGEALGTEAFF. The CDR3 DNA reads as TGTGCCAGCAGTGGCGAGGCTTTGGGCACTGAAGCTTTCTTT.

The chain joins TRBV20-1 to TRBJ1-4, with D unresolved. Trimming shortened V by 2 bases and J by 7 bases, and 14 bases separated the two germline ends. The CDR3 extends over 14 amino acids. Germline V gene data show CDR1 as DFQATT and CDR2 as SNEGSKA (reference sequence). This CDR3 is CSARQFLGREKLFF. CDR3 in DNA: TGCAGTGCTAGACAATTCCTCGGGCGTGAAAAACTGTTTTTT.

The chain is built from TRBV28 and TRBJ1-2, with 8 nucleotides matching TRBD1. The CDR3 length is 16 residues. The trim removed 6 bases at V and 3 bases at J, leaving 12 bases unmatched. Germline V CDR1 and CDR2: MDHEN, SYDVKM. CDR3 sequence: CASRQGGQGAYYGYTF. The DNA of the CDR3 is TGTGCCAGCAGGCAAGGGGGCCAGGGGGCATACTATGGCTACACCTTC.

V gene TRBV9 combines with J gene TRBJ2-1, with 10 bases that match TRBD1. Looked up from germline, CDR1 is SGDLS and CDR2 is YYNGEE. The CDR3 totals 16 residues. The junction had 4 bases not matched to a gene; V was cut back by 2 bases and J by 2 bases. The CDR3 spells CASSVDRGPTYNEQFF. Written as DNA, the CDR3 is TGTGCCAGCAGCGTCGACAGGGGGCCAACCTACAATGAGCAGTTCTTC.

This clonotype appeared many times. The rearrangement joins TRBV20-1 to TRBJ1-1, with TRBD1 as a possible D gene (5 bases). CDR3 length equals 13 residues. Per germline, CDR1 DFQATT and CDR2 SNEGSKA (reference sequence). V was clipped by 3 bases and J by 6 bases, with 14 bases between them. The chain's CDR3 is CSASPDWGPEAFF. The DNA for the CDR3 is TGCAGTGCTAGTCCAGACTGGGGACCTGAAGCTTTCTTT.

The sample holds many counts of this clonotype. The chain links TRBV12-3 or TRBV12-4 to TRBJ2-3; TRBD2 aligns across 7 bases. Losses at the gene ends were 3 bases for V and 2 bases for J; bases not matched to a gene: 5. The CDR3 is 15 amino acids. The DNA of the CDR3 is TGTGCCAGCAGTTTTCGCGGGGGATACACAGATACGCAGTATTTT. It codes for CASSFRGGYTDTQYF.

This clonotype has ten or more counts. The rearrangement uses TRBV20-1 and TRBJ2-7; no reliable D call. Germline CDR1 is DFQATT and CDR2 is SNEGSKA (reference sequence). This CDR3 region has 15 residues. Between the trimmed V and J ends, which lost 0 bases and 1 base, there was a span of 13 bases. Here the CDR3 reads CSARDRHTKSYEQYF. For the CDR3, the DNA is TGCAGTGCTAGAGATCGACATACCAAATCCTACGAGCAGTACTTC.

This clonotype was observed a few times. The gene calls are TRBV15 and TRBJ2-7, with D possibly being TRBD1 (6 bases). CDR1 and CDR2 (germline): LNHNV, YYDKDF (reference sequence). V lost 0 bases and J 0 bases, leaving 12 bases between the germline ends. The CDR3 totals 16 residues. The CDR3 reads CATSRDFQGPSYEQYF. The CDR3 nucleotides are TGTGCCACCAGCAGAGATTTTCAGGGGCCCTCCTACGAGCAGTACTTC.

The genes are TRBV19 and TRBJ2-1, with 8 bases matching TRBD1. J was trimmed by 3 bases and V by 3 bases; bases with no gene match: 1. This CDR3 is 14 amino acids long. Germline assignment: CDR1 LNHDA and CDR2 SQIVND (reference sequence). This CDR3 is CASSIGQGYNEQFF. The CDR3, as DNA: TGTGCCAGTAGTATCGGACAGGGCTACAATGAGCAGTTCTTC.

The CDR3 region has the DNA TGTGCCAGTAGAAGTAATGGGGCCAACGTCCTGACTTTC. Protein product: CASRSNGANVLTF. This chain joins TRBV19 and TRBJ2-6, with D unclear. The CDR3 loop spans 13 amino acids. The ends were cut back, 6 bases at V and 3 bases at J, with 6 bases in the middle. CDR1 and CDR2 (germline): LNHDA, SQIVND (reference sequence).

This chain joins TRBV12-3 or TRBV12-4 and TRBJ2-1, with TRBD1 as a possible D gene (5 bases). The V gene lost 6 bases and the J gene lost 1 base, with 10 bases spanning the gap. This CDR3 is built from 14 residues. The CDR3 DNA reads as TGTGCCAGCAGAATTAGGGGTTCCTACAATGAGCAGTTCTTC. It codes for CASRIRGSYNEQFF.